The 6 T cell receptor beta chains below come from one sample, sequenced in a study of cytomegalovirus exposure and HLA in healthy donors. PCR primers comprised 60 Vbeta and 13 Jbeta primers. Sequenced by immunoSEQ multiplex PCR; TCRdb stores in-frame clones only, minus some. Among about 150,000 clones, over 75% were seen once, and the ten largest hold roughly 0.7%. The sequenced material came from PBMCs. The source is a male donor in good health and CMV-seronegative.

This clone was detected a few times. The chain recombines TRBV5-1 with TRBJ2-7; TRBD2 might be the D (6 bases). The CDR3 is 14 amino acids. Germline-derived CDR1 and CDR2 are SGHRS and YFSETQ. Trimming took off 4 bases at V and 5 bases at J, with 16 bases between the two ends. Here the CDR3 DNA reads TGCGCCAGCAGCCCCGGGGGAAAGATCCACGAGCAGTACTTC. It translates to CASSPGGKIHEQYF.

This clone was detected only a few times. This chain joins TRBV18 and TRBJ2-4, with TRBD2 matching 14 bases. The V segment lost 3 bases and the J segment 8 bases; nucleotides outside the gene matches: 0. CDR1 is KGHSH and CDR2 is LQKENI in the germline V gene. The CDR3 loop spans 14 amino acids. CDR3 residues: CASSPTSGGDIQYF. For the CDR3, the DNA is TGTGCCAGCTCACCGACTAGCGGGGGGGACATTCAGTACTTC.

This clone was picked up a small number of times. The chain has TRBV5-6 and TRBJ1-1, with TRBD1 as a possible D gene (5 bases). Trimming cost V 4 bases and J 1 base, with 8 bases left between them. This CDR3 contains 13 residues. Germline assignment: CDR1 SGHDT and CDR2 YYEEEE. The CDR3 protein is CASSPDKNTEAFF. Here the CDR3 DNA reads TGTGCCAGCAGCCCGGACAAGAACACTGAAGCTTTCTTT. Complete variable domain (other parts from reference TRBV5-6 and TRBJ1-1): DAGVTQSPTHLIKTRGQQVTLRCSPKSGHDTVSWYQQALGQGPQFIFQYYEEEERQRGNFPDRFSGHQFPNYSSELNVNALLLGDSALYLCASSPDKNTEAFFGQGTRLTVV.

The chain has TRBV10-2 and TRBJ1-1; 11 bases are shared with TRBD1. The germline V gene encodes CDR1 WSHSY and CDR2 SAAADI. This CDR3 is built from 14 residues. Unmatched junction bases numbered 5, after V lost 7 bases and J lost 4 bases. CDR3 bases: TGCGCCAGCACCCTGGACAGGGGGCTCACTGAAGCTTTCTTT. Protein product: CASTLDRGLTEAFF.

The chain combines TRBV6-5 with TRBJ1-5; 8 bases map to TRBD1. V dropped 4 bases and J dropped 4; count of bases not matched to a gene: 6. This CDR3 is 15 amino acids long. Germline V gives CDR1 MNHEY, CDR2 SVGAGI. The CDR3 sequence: CASSSDRVGNQPQHF. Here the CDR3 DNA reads TGTGCCAGCAGTTCGGACAGGGTCGGGAATCAGCCCCAGCATTTT.

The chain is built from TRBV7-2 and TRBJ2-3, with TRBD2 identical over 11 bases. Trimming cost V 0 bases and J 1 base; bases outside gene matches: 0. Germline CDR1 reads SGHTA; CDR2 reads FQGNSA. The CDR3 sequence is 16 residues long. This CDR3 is CASSLATSGGTDTQYF. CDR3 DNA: TGTGCCAGCAGCTTAGCGACTAGCGGGGGCACAGATACGCAGTATTTT.